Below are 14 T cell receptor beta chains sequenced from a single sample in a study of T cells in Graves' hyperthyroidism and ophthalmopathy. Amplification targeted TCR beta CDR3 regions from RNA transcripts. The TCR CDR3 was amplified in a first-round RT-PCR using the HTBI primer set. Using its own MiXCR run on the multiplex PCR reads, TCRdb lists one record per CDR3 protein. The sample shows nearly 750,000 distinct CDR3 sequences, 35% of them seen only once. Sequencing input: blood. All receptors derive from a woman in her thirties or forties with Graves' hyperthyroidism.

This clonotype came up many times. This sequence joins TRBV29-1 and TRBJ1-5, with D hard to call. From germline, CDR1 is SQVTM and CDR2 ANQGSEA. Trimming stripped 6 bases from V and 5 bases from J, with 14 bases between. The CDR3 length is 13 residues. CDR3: CSVTPSVDQPQHF. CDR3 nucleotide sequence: TGCAGCGTCACCCCCTCTGTAGATCAGCCCCAGCATTTT. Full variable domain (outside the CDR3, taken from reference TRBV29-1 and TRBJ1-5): SAVISQKPSRDICQRGTSLTIQCQVDSQVTMMFWYRQQPGQSLTLIATANQGSEATYESGFVIDKFPISRPNLTFSTLTVSNMSPEDSSIYLCSVTPSVDQPQHFGDGTRLSIL.

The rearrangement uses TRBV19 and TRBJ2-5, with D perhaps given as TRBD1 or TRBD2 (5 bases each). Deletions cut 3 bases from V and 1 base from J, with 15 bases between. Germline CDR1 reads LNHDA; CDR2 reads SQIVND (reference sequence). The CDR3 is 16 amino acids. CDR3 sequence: CASSMMGRESQETQYF. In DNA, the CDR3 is TGTGCCAGTAGTATGATGGGCAGGGAGTCCCAAGAGACCCAGTACTTC.

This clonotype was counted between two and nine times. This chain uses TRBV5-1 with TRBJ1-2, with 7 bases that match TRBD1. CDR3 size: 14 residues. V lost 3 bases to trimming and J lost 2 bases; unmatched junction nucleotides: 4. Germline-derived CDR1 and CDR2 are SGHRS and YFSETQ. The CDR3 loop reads CASSWGQKNYGYTF. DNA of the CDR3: TGCGCCAGCAGCTGGGGACAGAAAAACTATGGCTACACCTTC.

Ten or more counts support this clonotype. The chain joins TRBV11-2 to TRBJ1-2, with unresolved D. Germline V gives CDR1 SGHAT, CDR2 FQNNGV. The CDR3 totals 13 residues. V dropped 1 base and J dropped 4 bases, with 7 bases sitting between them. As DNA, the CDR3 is TGTGCCAGCAGCTTAGGACACACCTATGGCTACACCTTC. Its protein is CASSLGHTYGYTF.

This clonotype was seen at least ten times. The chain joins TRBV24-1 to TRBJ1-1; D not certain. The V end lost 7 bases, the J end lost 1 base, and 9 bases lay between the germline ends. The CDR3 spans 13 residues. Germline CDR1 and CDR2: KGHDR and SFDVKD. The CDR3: CATRLRENTEAFF. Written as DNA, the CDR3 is TGTGCCACCAGGCTGAGGGAGAACACTGAAGCTTTCTTT.

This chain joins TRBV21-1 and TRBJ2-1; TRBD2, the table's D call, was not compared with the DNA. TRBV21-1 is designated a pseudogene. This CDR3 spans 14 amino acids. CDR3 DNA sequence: TGTGCCAGCAGCGTTAGGGCCGGCGTCGATGAGCAGTTCTTC. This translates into CASSVRAGVDEQFF.

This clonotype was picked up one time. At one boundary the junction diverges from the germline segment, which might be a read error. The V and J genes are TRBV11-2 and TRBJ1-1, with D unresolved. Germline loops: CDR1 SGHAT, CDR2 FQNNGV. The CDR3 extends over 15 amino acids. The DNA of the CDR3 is TGTGCCAGCAGCCGAGATAGCCTCGGAGGCACTGAGGCTTTCTTT. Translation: CASSRDSLGGTEAFF.

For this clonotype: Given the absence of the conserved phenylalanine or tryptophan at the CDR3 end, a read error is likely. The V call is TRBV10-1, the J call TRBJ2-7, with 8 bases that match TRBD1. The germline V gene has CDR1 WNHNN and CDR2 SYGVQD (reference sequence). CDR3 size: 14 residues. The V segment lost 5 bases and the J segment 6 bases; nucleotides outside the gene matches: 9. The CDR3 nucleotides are TGCGCCAGCAGTCCGGACAGGGCTGTTTCCGAGCAGTACTCC. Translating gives CASSPDRAVSEQYS.

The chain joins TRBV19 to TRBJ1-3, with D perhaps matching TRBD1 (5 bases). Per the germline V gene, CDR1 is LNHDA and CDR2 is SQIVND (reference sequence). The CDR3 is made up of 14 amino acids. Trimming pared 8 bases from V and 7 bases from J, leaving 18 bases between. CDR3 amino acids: CASGGRRLSNTIYF. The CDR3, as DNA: TGTGCCAGTGGGGGACGGCGGTTGTCGAACACCATATATTTT.

CDR3 DNA: TGTGCCAGCAGCGTAGGGCTAGCGAAGAACGAGCAGTACTTC. Amino acids: CASSVGLAKNEQYF. The chain links TRBV7-2 to TRBJ2-7, with TRBD2 as a possible D gene (6 bases). Trimming took off 5 bases at V and 5 bases at J, with 16 bases between the two ends. The CDR3 sequence is 14 residues long. Germline V CDR1 and CDR2: SGHTA, FQGNSA.

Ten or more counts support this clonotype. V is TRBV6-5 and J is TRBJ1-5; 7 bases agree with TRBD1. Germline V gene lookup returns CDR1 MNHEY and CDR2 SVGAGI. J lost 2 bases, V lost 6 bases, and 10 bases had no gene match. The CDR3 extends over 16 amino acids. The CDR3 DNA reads TGTGCCAGCAGAGGGGTAGGCAGGGGGGGCAATCAGCCCCAGCATTTT. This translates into CASRGVGRGGNQPQHF.

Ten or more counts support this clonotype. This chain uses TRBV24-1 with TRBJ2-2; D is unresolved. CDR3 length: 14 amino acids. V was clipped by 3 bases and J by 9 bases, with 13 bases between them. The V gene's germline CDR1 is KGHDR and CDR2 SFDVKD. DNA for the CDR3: TGTGCCACCAGTGATCCGTTTTCTTCCTGGGAGCTGTTTTTT. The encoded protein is CATSDPFSSWELFF.

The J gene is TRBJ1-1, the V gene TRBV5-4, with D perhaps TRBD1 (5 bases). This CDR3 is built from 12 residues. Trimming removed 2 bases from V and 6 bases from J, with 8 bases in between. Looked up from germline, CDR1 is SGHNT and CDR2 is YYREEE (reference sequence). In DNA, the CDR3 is TGTGCCAGCAGCTTCGGGACCCCTGAAGCTTTCTTT. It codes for CASSFGTPEAFF. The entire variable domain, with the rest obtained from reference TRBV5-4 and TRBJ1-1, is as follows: ETGVTQSPTHLIKTRGQQVTLRCSSQSGHNTVSWYQQALGQGPQFIFQYYREEENGRGNFPPRFSGLQFPNYSSELNVNALELDDSALYLCASSFGTPEAFFGQGTRLTVV.

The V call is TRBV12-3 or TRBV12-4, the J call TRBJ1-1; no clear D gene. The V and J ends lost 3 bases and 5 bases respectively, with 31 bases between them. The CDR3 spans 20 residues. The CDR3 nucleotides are TGTGCCAGCAGTTTTCTCGTTATAGGCCGTAGTGAAGGGAATCCAACTGAAGCTTTCTTT. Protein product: CASSFLVIGRSEGNPTEAFF.